A single sample is the source of the 17 T cell receptor beta chains below, sequenced in a study of blood T cell repertoires in COVID-19 (dated by TCRdb to 2018 to 2021). Libraries were prepared through the immunoSEQ multiplex PCR assay. Drawn from immuneACCESS, this table holds only the in-frame rearrangements with V and J called that TCRdb kept. Clones are partly lost; checked studies trace under half to an unresolved V gene and leave the rest unexplained. Counted in this sample were approximately 160,000 clones; roughly 90% of them appeared once. Of the sample, around 0.5% is held by the ten largest clones. The sample consisted of peripheral blood. These receptors were obtained from a man in his forties or fifties with acute or convalescent COVID-19.

V usage is TRBV11-2 and J usage is TRBJ2-2, with D possibly being TRBD1 (5 bases). The CDR3 has 13 amino acids. From germline, CDR1 is SGHAT and CDR2 FQNNGV. The V gene lost 5 bases and the J gene lost 5 bases, with 9 bases spanning the gap. The DNA for the CDR3 is TGTGCCAGCAGCCGACAGCCTACCGGGGAGCTGTTTTTT. It yields the protein CASSRQPTGELFF.

The chain is built from TRBV5-1 and TRBJ2-3, with a weak D call TRBD1 (6 bases). This CDR3 region has 14 residues. The V and J ends lost 3 bases and 4 bases respectively, with 12 bases between them. Germline V gene sequence: CDR1 SGHRS, CDR2 YFSETQ. CDR3 DNA: TGCGCCAGCAGCTCCGGACAGCCATCAGATACGCAGTATTTT. Amino acids: CASSSGQPSDTQYF.

This clone was recorded a few times. The chain uses TRBV20-1 and TRBJ1-5, with D perhaps matching TRBD1 (6 bases). With 6 bases removed from V and 9 bases from J, the gap between germline ends came to 12 bases. The CDR3 runs to 11 residues. CDR1 is DFQATT, CDR2 SNEGSKA, per germline (reference sequence). CDR3 DNA: TGCAGTGCCCCAGGGGCAGGGCCCCAGCATTTT. Its protein product is CSAPGAGPQHF.

The chain links TRBV19 to TRBJ2-3; D might be TRBD2 (6 bases). The length of the CDR3 is 13 residues. Trimming left V 4 bases short and J 6 bases short, with 11 bases between. Germline lookup yields CDR1 LNHDA and CDR2 SQIVND (reference sequence). The CDR3 here is CASSTILADTQYF. The CDR3 DNA sequence: TGTGCCAGTAGTACTATCCTAGCGGATACGCAGTATTTT.

The V and J genes are TRBV18 and TRBJ2-7, with D possibly matching TRBD1 (6 bases). Germline V gives CDR1 KGHSH, CDR2 LQKENI. Trimming cost V 5 bases and J 5 bases, with 16 bases left between them. The CDR3 has 14 residues. For the CDR3, the DNA is TGTGCCAGCTCAGCCTTACAGGGTATCAACGAGCAGTACGTC. Translating gives CASSALQGINEQYV.

V is TRBV2 and J is TRBJ1-6; the D gene is possibly TRBD1 (6 bases). The CDR3 runs to 13 residues. CDR1 is SNHLY, CDR2 FYNNEI, per germline. Between the trimmed V and J ends, which lost 8 bases and 9 bases, there was a span of 14 bases. CDR3 region: CASREQGSSPLHF. In DNA form, the CDR3 reads TGTGCCAGCCGAGAACAGGGTAGTTCACCCCTCCACTTT.

The rearrangement uses TRBV12-3 or TRBV12-4 and TRBJ2-7; the D gene is possibly TRBD1 (6 bases). Trimming took 4 bases from V and 5 from J, leaving 12 bases between them. The CDR3 has 13 amino acids. The CDR3 is CASSSTGIDEQYV. The CDR3 DNA sequence: TGTGCCAGCAGTTCAACAGGGATTGACGAGCAGTACGTC.

The chain combines TRBV11-2 with TRBJ1-3; perhaps TRBD1 as D (6 bases). The CDR3 has 15 residues. The V end was cut by 4 bases, the J end by 2 bases, with 12 bases between. From germline, CDR1 is SGHAT and CDR2 FQNNGV. The CDR3 DNA reads as TGTGCCAGCAGCTCCCAGGGGAACCCTGGAAACACCATATATTTT. The encoded protein is CASSSQGNPGNTIYF.

The V and J genes are TRBV4-2 and TRBJ2-1; TRBD1 matches at 8 bases. The junction had 6 bases not matched to a gene; V was cut back by 7 bases and J by 4 bases. The CDR3 consists of 14 residues. In germline, CDR1 is LGHNA, CDR2 YNFKEQ. The CDR3 loop is CASTQGAGYNEQFF. CDR3 coding DNA: TGTGCCAGCACGCAGGGGGCTGGGTACAATGAGCAGTTCTTC.

This chain uses TRBV2 with TRBJ2-1; 16 bases are a match to TRBD2. After removal of 2 bases from V and 4 bases from J, the junction contained 14 bases not matched to a gene. In germline, CDR1 is SNHLY, CDR2 FYNNEI. The CDR3 extends over 21 amino acids. The DNA for the CDR3 is TGTGCCAGCAGTGAAACCGACACGGGACTAGCGGGAGGGCCGTTTTACAATGAGCAGTTCTTC. Protein product: CASSETDTGLAGGPFYNEQFF.

The chain combines TRBV6-1 with TRBJ2-5; the D is unclear. The V gene's germline CDR1 is MNHNS and CDR2 SASEGT. The CDR3 has 13 amino acids. With 4 bases removed from V and 0 bases from J, the gap between germline ends came to 6 bases. The CDR3 sequence is CASSGRYQETQYF. CDR3 sequence (DNA): TGTGCCAGCAGTGGCCGGTACCAAGAGACCCAGTACTTC.

V is TRBV5-8 and J is TRBJ1-4, with D tentatively TRBD1 (6 bases). The CDR3 has 16 amino acids. The V end lost 0 bases, the J end lost 3 bases, and 12 bases lay between the germline ends. Germline V gives CDR1 SGHTS, CDR2 YDEGEE. CDR3: CASSLGRGRPNEKLFF. DNA for the CDR3: TGTGCCAGCAGCTTGGGCAGGGGAAGACCTAATGAAAAACTGTTTTTT. Together with reference TRBV5-8 and TRBJ1-4, the CDR3 gives the full variable domain: EAGVTQSPTHLIKTRGQQATLRCSPISGHTSVYWYQQALGLGLQFLLWYDEGEERNRGNFPPRFSGRQFPNYSSELNVNALELEDSALYLCASSLGRGRPNEKLFFGSGTQLSVL.

This clone was observed a single time. This chain's CDR3 is CASSLTSHEYNEQFF. The CDR3 nucleotides read TGTGCCAGCAGTTTAACTAGTCATGAGTACAATGAGCAGTTCTTC. The chain couples TRBV27 to TRBJ2-1; TRBD2 is a possible D gene (5 bases). V shed 2 bases and J shed 4 bases, with 12 bases lying between them. Germline V gene sequence: CDR1 MNHEY, CDR2 SMNVEV (reference sequence). The CDR3 is 15 amino acids.

This clone was observed once. The V and J genes are TRBV7-9 and TRBJ2-1; D is possibly TRBD2 (7 bases). The CDR3 contains 19 residues. CDR1 is SEHNR and CDR2 is FQNEAQ in the germline V gene (reference sequence). Trimming took 9 bases from V and 0 from J, leaving 27 bases between them. The DNA of the CDR3 is TGTGCCAGTCCACAAGGGGGGGCGAAGGCAATTTACTCCTACAATGAGCAGTTCTTC. Protein: CASPQGGAKAIYSYNEQFF.

Here the CDR3 reads CATSRMWTGEETQYF. CDR3 nucleotides: TGTGCCACCAGCAGGATGTGGACAGGGGAGGAGACCCAGTACTTC. This chain connects TRBV15 to TRBJ2-5; 9 positions match TRBD1. The CDR3 is made up of 15 amino acids. The junction had 7 bases not matched to a gene; V was cut back by 3 bases and J by 5 bases. Germline loops: CDR1 LNHNV, CDR2 YYDKDF (reference sequence).

This chain links TRBV7-2 with TRBJ2-5, with TRBD1 matching 9 bases. The junction had 5 bases not matched to a gene; V was cut back by 6 bases and J by 3 bases. From germline, CDR1 is SGHTA and CDR2 FQGNSA. The CDR3 runs to 14 residues. The CDR3 region is CASSLTGGEETQYF. The CDR3 DNA follows: TGTGCCAGCAGTTTAACAGGGGGCGAAGAGACCCAGTACTTC.

The sample holds one count of this clone. The genes are TRBV27 and TRBJ2-2; D not resolved. V was trimmed by 8 bases and J by 8 bases, leaving 9 bases between them. The CDR3 extends over 11 amino acids. Germline CDR1 MNHEY, CDR2 SMNVEV (reference sequence). The CDR3 loop reads CASSWRGELFF. CDR3 DNA sequence: TGTGCCAGCTCATGGCGGGGGGAGCTGTTTTTT.